The rows below give T cell receptor beta chains drawn from one sample of a study of cytomegalovirus exposure and HLA in healthy donors. The protocol was immunoSEQ multiplex PCR, while the TCRdb copy is restricted to in-frame clones and leaves out a portion. The table has about 200,000 clones, 82% seen once; the top ten hold 2.5% to 3.5%. The specimen was PBMCs. These receptors were taken from a woman in her forties in good health and CMV-seronegative. CDR3s include the opening cysteine and the closing phenylalanine or tryptophan. The D gene is left open where the match is weak. Rows may omit the clone size; those that give it use once, few, many or a size class.

TRBV5-1	TRBD1	NA	TRBJ2-7	CASSGDRGYSYEQYF	TGCGCCAGCAGTGGGGACAGGGGATACTCCTACGAGCAGTACTTC
TRBV2	NA	NA	TRBJ2-3	CASRYDWKNTQYF	TGTGCCAGCAGGTACGACTGGAAGAATACGCAGTATTTT
TRBV28	NA	few	TRBJ2-2	CATQTVFDMLFF	TGTGCCACCCAAACGGTCTTTGACATGCTGTTTTTT
TRBV7-9	TRBD2	NA	TRBJ2-1	CASSLGSAGGPLGNNEQFF	TGTGCCAGCAGCTTAGGGTCGGCGGGAGGGCCACTCGGGAACAATGAGCAGTTCTTC
TRBV10-3	TRBD1	NA	TRBJ2-5	CAIGQGIGTQYF	TGTGCCATCGGACAGGGTATCGGGACCCAGTACTTC
TRBV4-2	NA	NA	TRBJ2-1	CASSQGPGFSYNEQFF	TGTGCCAGCAGCCAAGGGCCCGGGTTTTCCTACAATGAGCAGTTCTTC
TRBV10-2	NA	NA	TRBJ1-2	CASRQLDSTLNYGYTF	TGCGCCAGCCGCCAACTGGACAGTACCCTTAACTATGGCTACACCTTC
TRBV10-3	NA	NA	TRBJ2-5	CAISEIAGPETQYF	TGTGCCATCAGTGAGATCGCGGGTCCAGAGACCCAGTACTTC
TRBV2	NA	NA	TRBJ2-2	CASSEATSGAGELFF	TGTGCCAGCAGTGAAGCGACTAGTGGGGCCGGGGAGCTGTTTTTT
TRBV7-6	NA	NA	TRBJ2-5	CASSSRGQGSETQYF	TGTGCCAGCAGCTCCCGAGGGCAGGGGAGCGAGACCCAGTACTTC
TRBV5-1	TRBD1	NA	TRBJ1-1	CASDALAASGGTEAFF	TGCGCCAGCGATGCCCTGGCAGCCTCAGGGGGCACTGAAGCTTTCTTT
TRBV6-5	TRBD1	NA	TRBJ2-7	CASGDRGFYEQYF	TGTGCCAGCGGCGACAGGGGGTTCTACGAGCAGTACTTC
TRBV7-7	NA	few	TRBJ2-2	CASSLGTSMNTGELFF	TGTGCCAGCAGCTTAGGGACAAGTATGAACACCGGGGAGCTGTTTTTT
TRBV28	TRBD1	NA	TRBJ2-7	CASRAAVRTGSYEQYF	TGTGCCAGCAGGGCTGCCGTTCGGACAGGGAGCTACGAGCAGTACTTC
TRBV19	TRBD2	NA	TRBJ2-6	CASSLGTRSGANVLTF	TGTGCCAGTAGTCTTGGGACTAGGTCCGGGGCCAACGTCCTGACTTTC
TRBV5-1	TRBD2	NA	TRBJ2-5	CASSPVIAGQETQYF	TGCGCCAGCAGCCCGGTGATAGCGGGACAAGAGACCCAGTACTTC
TRBV5-8	NA	NA	TRBJ1-1	CASSPLEAFF	TGTGCCAGCAGCCCTCTCGAAGCTTTCTTT
TRBV2	NA	NA	TRBJ1-6	CASTRDTNDSPLHF	TGTGCCAGCACCCGGGACACCAACGATTCACCCCTCCACTTT
TRBV10-3	NA	NA	TRBJ1-1	CAARGNLEAFF	TGTGCCGCAAGGGGGAATTTAGAAGCTTTCTTT
TRBV19	NA	NA	TRBJ2-7	CASSYGMLYEQYF	TGTGCCAGTAGTTACGGGATGCTCTACGAGCAGTACTTC
TRBV6-5	TRBD1	few	TRBJ1-2	CASSYSKAGGCCGYTF	TGTGCCAGCAGTTACTCGAAGGCAGGGGGTTGTTGTGGCTACACCTTC
TRBV27	NA	NA	TRBJ2-7	CASSFETGYEQYF	TGTGCCAGCAGTTTCGAGACTGGGTACGAGCAGTACTTC